The 3 T cell receptor beta chains below come from one sample, sequenced in a study of T cell responses to AZD1222 COVID-19 vaccine. The data were produced by immunoSEQ multiplex PCR, yet TCRdb's version contains in-frame clones alone and is incomplete. The data show over 100,000 clones, more than 75% seen once. Sequencing was performed on peripheral blood, taken 28 days after the second AZD1222 dose. The receptors were sampled from an adult who received the AZD1222 COVID-19 vaccine.

The chain has TRBV4-2 and TRBJ2-6; 7 nucleotides line up with TRBD1. The ends lost 0 bases at V and 4 bases at J; junction bases unmatched: 0. CDR3 length: 15 amino acids. CDR1 and CDR2 from the germline V gene are LGHNA and YNFKEQ. The CDR3 nucleotides read TGTGCCAGCAGCCAAGAGACAGGGGGGGCCAACGTCCTGACTTTC. Its translation is CASSQETGGANVLTF.

The chain combines TRBV6-1 with TRBJ1-4, with 7 bases that match TRBD1. The CDR3 is 14 residues long. CDR1 MNHNS and CDR2 SASEGT come from the germline V gene. The V segment lost 7 bases and the J segment 7 bases; nucleotides outside the gene matches: 9. The CDR3 loop is CASNDREHGEKLFF. The CDR3 DNA is TGTGCCAGCAATGACAGGGAACACGGTGAAAAACTGTTTTTT.

The chain has TRBV19 and TRBJ1-5; tentatively, D is TRBD1 (5 bases). Germline CDR1 reads LNHDA; CDR2 reads SQIVND (reference sequence). V gave up 5 bases and J gave up 1 base, with 12 bases separating them. This CDR3 region has 15 residues. The DNA for the CDR3 is TGTGCCAGTAGTCTAGCCTGGGACAGCAATCAGCCCCAGCATTTT. Protein product: CASSLAWDSNQPQHF. Full variable domain (missing parts from reference TRBV19 and TRBJ1-5): DGGITQSPKYLFRKEGQNVTLSCEQNLNHDAMYWYRQDPGQGLRLIYYSQIVNDFQKGDIAEGYSVSREKKESFPLTVTSAQKNPTAFYLCASSLAWDSNQPQHFGDGTRLSIL.